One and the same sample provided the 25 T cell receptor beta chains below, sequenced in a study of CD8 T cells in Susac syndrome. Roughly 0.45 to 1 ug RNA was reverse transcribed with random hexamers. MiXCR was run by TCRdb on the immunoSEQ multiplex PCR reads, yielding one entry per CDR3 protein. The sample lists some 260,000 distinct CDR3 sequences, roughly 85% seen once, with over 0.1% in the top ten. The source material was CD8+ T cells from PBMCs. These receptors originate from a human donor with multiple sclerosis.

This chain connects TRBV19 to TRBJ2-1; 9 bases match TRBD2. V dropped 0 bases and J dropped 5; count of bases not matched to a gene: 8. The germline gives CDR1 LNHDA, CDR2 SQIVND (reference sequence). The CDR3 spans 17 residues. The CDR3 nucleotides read TGTGCCAGTAGTATAGATGTTGCGGCTAGCGGGGACAATGAGCAGTTCTTC. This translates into CASSIDVAASGDNEQFF.

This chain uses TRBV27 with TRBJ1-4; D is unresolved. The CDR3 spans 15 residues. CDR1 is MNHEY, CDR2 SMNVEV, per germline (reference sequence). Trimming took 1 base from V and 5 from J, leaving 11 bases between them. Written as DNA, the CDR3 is TGTGCCAGCAGTTTATATTGGGGAAGGAATGAAAAACTGTTTTTT. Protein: CASSLYWGRNEKLFF. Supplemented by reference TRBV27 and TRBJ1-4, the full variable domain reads EAQVTQNPRYLITVTGKKLTVTCSQNMNHEYMSWYRQDPGLGLRQIYYSMNVEVTDKGDVPEGYKVSRKEKRNFPLILESPSPNQTSLYFCASSLYWGRNEKLFFGSGTQLSVL.

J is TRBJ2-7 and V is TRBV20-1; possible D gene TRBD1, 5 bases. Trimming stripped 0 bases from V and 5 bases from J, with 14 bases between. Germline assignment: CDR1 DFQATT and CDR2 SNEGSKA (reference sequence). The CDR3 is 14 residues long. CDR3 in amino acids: CSARDLFQGHEQYF. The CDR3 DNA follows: TGCAGTGCTAGAGATCTTTTCCAGGGCCACGAGCAGTACTTC.

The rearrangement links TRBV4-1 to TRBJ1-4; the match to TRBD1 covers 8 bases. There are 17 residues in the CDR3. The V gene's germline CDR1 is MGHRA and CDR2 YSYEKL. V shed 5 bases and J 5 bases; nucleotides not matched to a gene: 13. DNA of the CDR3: TGCGCCAGCAGCACAAGACCTTTGGACAGGGAGAATGAAAAACTGTTTTTT. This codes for CASSTRPLDRENEKLFF.

DNA for the CDR3: TGTGCCACCAGGCCCCTGGAACAGGGGAATTCCTACGAGCAGTACTTC. Amino acids: CATRPLEQGNSYEQYF. The chain is built from TRBV21-1 and TRBJ2-7; the tabulated D call, TRBD1, remains unverified against the DNA. TRBV21-1 is a recognized pseudogene. The CDR3 is 16 amino acids.

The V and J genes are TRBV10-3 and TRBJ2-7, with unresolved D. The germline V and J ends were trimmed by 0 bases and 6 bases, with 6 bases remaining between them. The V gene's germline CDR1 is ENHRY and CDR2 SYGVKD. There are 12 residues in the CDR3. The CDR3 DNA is TGTGCCATCAGTGAGTCTTCGCCCGAGCAGTACTTC. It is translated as CAISESSPEQYF.

The CDR3 protein is CASSLRSGGVYNEQFF. DNA for the CDR3: TGTGCCAGCAGCTTACGGTCAGGGGGCGTCTACAATGAGCAGTTCTTC. The chain carries TRBV11-3 and TRBJ2-1, with TRBD1 matching 8 bases. Per germline, CDR1 SGHNT and CDR2 YENEEA. V lost 2 bases, J lost 3 bases, and 6 bases stayed unmatched. This CDR3 region has 16 residues.

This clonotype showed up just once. CDR3 in amino acids: CASSYRTGDYNEQFF. Here the CDR3 DNA reads TGTGCCAGCAGTTACCGTACAGGGGATTACAATGAGCAGTTCTTC. The V and J genes are TRBV6-6 and TRBJ2-1; 7 positions match TRBD1. From germline, CDR1 is MNHNY and CDR2 SVGAGI (reference sequence). This CDR3 region has 15 residues. With V trimmed by 2 bases and J by 4 bases, 5 bases remained unmatched.

CDR3 protein: CATDTRGAFF. The CDR3 DNA sequence: TGTGCCACCGACACCCGGGGGGCTTTCTTT. The V gene is TRBV6-6, the J gene TRBJ1-1; maybe TRBD1 (5 bases). V was cut by 10 bases and J by 11 bases, with 14 bases left in between. Germline assignment: CDR1 MNHNY and CDR2 SVGAGI (reference sequence). This CDR3 region has 10 residues.

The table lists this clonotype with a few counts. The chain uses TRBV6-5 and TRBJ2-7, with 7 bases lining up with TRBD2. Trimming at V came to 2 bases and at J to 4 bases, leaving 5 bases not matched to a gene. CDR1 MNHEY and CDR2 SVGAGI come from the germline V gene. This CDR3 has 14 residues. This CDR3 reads CASSYGGGAYEQYF. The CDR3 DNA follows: TGTGCCAGCAGTTACGGGGGAGGGGCGTACGAGCAGTACTTC.

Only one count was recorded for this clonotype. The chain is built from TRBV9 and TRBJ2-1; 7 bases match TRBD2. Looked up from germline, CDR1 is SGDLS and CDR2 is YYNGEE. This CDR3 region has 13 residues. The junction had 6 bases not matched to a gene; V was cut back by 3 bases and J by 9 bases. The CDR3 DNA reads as TGTGCCAGCAGCGGGGGAGGGGAGGCTGAGCAGTTCTTC. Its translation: CASSGGGEAEQFF.

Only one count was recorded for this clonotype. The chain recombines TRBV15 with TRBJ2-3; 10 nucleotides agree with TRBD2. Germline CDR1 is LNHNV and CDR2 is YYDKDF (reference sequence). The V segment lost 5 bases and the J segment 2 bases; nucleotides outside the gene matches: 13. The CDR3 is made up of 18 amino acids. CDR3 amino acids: CATSVEREGPSPTDTQYF. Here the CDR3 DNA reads TGTGCCACCAGCGTGGAGCGGGAGGGCCCCTCCCCCACAGATACGCAGTATTTT.

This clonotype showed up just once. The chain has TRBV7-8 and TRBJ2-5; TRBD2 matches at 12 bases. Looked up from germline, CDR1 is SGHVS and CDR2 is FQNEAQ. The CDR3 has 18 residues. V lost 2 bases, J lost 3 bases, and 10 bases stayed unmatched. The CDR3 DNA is TGTGCCAGCAGCTTAACCCTCCGACTAGCGGGAGTCAAAGAGACCCAGTACTTC. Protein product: CASSLTLRLAGVKETQYF.

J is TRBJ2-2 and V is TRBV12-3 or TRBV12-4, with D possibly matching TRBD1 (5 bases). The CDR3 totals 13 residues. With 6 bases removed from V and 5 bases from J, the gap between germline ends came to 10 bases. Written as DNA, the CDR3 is TGTGCCAGCAGCCCGACAGTGACCGGGGAGCTGTTTTTT. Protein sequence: CASSPTVTGELFF.

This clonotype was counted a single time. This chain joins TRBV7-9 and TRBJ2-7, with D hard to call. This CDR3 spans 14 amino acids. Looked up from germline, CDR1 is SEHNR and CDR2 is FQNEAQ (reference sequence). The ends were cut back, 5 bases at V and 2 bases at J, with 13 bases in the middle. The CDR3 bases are TGTGCCAGCAGCCCCGACCTACTTCCCTACGAGCAGTACTTC. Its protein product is CASSPDLLPYEQYF.

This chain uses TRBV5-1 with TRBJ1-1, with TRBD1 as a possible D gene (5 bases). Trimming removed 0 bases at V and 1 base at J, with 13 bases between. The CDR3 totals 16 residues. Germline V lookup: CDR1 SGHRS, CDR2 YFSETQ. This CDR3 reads CASSLAKTGPNTEAFF. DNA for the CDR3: TGCGCCAGCAGCTTGGCCAAAACAGGACCGAACACTGAAGCTTTCTTT.

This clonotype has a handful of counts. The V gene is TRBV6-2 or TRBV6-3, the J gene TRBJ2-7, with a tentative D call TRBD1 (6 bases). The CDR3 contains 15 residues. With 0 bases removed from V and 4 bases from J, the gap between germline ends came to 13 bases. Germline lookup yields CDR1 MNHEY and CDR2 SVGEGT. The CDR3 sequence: CASSYSGQRWYEQYF. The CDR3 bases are TGTGCCAGCAGTTACTCGGGACAACGTTGGTACGAGCAGTACTTC.

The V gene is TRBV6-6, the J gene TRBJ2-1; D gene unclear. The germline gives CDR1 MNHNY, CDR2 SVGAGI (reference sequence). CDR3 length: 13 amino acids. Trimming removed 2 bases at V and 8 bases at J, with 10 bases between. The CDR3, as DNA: TGTGCCAGCAGTTACGGCACGGGCGATGAGCAGTTCTTC. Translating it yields CASSYGTGDEQFF.

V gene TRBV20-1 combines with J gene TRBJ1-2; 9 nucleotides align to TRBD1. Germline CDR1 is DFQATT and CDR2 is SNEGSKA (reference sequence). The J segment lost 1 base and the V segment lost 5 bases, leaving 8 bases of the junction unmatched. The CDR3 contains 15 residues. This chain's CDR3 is CSALRDRAINYGYTF. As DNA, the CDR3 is TGCAGTGCTTTACGGGACAGGGCTATTAACTATGGCTACACCTTC.

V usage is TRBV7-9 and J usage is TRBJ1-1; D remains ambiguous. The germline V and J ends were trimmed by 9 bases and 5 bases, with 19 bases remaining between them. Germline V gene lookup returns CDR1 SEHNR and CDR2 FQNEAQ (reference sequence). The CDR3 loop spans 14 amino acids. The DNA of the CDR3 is TGTGCCAGTTATAGAAGTTTTGGGGATACTGAAGCTTTCTTT. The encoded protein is CASYRSFGDTEAFF.

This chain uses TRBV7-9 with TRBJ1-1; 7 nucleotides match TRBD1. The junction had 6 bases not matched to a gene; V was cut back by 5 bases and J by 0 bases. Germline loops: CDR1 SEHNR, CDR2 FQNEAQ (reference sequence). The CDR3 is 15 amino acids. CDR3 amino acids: CASSQMTGLNTEAFF. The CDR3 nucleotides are TGTGCCAGCAGCCAGATGACAGGGCTGAACACTGAAGCTTTCTTT.

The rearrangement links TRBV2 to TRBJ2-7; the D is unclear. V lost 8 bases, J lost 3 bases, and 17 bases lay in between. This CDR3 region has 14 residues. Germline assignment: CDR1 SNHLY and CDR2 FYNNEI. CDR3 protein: CASGPDSINYEQYF. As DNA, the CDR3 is TGTGCCAGCGGACCTGACTCTATAAACTACGAGCAGTACTTC.

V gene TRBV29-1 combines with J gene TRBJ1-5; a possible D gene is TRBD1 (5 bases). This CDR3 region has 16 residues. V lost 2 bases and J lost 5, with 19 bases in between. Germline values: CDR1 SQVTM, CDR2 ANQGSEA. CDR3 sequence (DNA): TGCAGCGTTGAACGTGACCCGGGACGCAATCATCAGCCCCAGCATTTT. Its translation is CSVERDPGRNHQPQHF.

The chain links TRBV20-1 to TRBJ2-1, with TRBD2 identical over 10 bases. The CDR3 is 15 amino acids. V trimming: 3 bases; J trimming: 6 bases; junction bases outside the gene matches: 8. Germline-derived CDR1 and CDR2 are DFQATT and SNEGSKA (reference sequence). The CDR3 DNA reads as TGCAGTGCTAGCCCACCGAGGACTAGCGGCAATGAGCAGTTCTTC. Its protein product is CSASPPRTSGNEQFF.

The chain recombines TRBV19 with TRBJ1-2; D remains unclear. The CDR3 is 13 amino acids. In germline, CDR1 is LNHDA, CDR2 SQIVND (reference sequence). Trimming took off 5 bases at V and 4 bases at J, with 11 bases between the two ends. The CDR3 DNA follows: TGTGCCAGTAGTGCCCAATCCCTCTATGGCTACACCTTC. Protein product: CASSAQSLYGYTF.